This TCR beta chain was recorded in a study of T cell responses to AZD1222 COVID-19 vaccine. Study-wide results and limits: The breadth and depth of Spike-specific TCRs increased once two AZD1222 doses had been given.

V was clipped by 6 bases and J by 5 bases, with 19 bases between them. This CDR3 is built from 15 residues. Per the germline V gene, CDR1 is SNHLY and CDR2 is FYNNEI. On this clone itself: Its antigen is as yet unknown.

Profiling relied on immunoSEQ multiplex PCR, and the TCRdb table lists in-frame clones only, not all of them. The table records more than 140,000 clones, approximately 88% of them present only once. Sequences were derived from peripheral blood, sampled on day 0 of MenACWY control vaccination. The genes are TRBV2 and TRBJ1-1; possible D gene TRBD1, 6 bases. This sequence originates from an adult in good health. The CDR3 spells CASRTRWGAGTEAFF. The CDR3 DNA reads TGTGCCAGCAGGACGCGGTGGGGGGCAGGGACTGAAGCTTTCTTT.